This record looks at one T cell receptor (beta chain) sequence and its context. Authors' methods: Using reference gene primer amplification, nucleated cell counts were estimated. Sequenced by immunoSEQ multiplex PCR; TCRdb stores in-frame clones only, minus some. The DNA gave D and trimming, while V, J and clone size come from that table. Counted here are 65,000 to 80,000 clones, around 91% occurring once; the ten biggest clones make up about 5.8%. This entry belongs to a study of blood T cell repertoires in COVID-19. At the level of the study: Some COVID-19 samples were acute and others convalescent; all came from the United States, Italy and Spain. PBMCs, B-cell-depleted T cells, or T cells provided the cDNA or gDNA that made up the material.

Per the germline V gene, CDR1 is ENHRY and CDR2 is SYGVKD. Trimming removed 4 bases at V and 8 bases at J, with 11 bases between. This CDR3 comprises 13 residues. This chain joins TRBV10-3 and TRBJ1-4; D unresolved. The sequencing sample was made of peripheral blood. The receptor comes from a human donor in a cohort sampled during active COVID-19. The CDR3 region has the DNA TGTGCCATCAGTGCCTCGGAGGAGGAAAAACTGTTTTTT. It codes for CAISASEEEKLFF.